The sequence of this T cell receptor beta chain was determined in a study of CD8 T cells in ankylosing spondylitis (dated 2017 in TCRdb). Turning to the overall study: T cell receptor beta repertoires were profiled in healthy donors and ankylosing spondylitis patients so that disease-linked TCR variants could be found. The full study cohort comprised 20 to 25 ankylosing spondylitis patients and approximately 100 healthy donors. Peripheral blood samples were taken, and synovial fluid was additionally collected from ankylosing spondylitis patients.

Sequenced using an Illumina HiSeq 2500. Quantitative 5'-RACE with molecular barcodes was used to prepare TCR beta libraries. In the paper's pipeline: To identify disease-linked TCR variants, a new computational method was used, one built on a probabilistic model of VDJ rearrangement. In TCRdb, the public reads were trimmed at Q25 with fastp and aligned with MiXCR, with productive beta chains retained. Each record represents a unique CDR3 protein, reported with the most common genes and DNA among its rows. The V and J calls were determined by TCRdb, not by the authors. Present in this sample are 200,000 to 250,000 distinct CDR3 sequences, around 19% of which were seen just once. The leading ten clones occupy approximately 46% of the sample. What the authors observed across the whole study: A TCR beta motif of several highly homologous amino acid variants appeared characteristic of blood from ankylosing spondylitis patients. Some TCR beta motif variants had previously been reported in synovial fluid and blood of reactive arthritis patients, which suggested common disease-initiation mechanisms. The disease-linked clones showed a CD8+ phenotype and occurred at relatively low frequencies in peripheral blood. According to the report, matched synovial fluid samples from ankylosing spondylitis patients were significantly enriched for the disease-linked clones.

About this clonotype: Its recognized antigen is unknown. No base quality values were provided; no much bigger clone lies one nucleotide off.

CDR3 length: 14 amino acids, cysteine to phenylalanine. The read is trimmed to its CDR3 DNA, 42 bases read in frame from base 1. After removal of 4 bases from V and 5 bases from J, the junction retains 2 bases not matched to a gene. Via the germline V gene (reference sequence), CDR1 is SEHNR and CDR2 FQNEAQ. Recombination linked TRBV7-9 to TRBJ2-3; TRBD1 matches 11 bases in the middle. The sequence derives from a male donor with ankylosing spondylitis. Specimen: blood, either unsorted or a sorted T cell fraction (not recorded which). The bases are TGTGCCAGCAGCTATGGGACAGGGGGAGATACGCAGTATTTT. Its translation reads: CASSYGTGGDTQYF. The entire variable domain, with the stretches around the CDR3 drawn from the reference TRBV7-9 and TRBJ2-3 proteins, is DTGVSQNPRHKITKRGQNVTFRCDPISEHNRLYWYRQTLGQGPEFLTYFQNEAQLEKSRLLSDRFSAERPKGSFSTLEIQRTEQGDSAMYLCASSYGTGGDTQYFGPGTRLTVL.